This T cell receptor beta chain was recorded in a study of early T cells in non-severe SARS-CoV-2 infection. Looking at the study overall: The sequenced material was bulk RNA from unsorted whole blood, and its chains were unpaired.

This clonotype was counted between two and nine times. Its antigen is as yet unknown. The germline V gene encodes CDR1 SGHRS and CDR2 YFSETQ. The CDR3 spans 15 residues. The V gene lost 3 bases and the J gene lost 0 bases, with 11 bases spanning the gap. In the library, individual cDNA molecules carried attached unique molecular identifiers. TCRdb itself ran the 5' RACE reads through MiXCR, one entry per CDR3 protein. Among about 110,000 distinct CDR3 sequences listed, around 13% were seen once. Study conclusions and caveats: VDJdb matching, biased toward anti-spike CD8 responses, missed private and CD4 specificities.

This clonotype was obtained from an adult who was a healthcare worker with PCR-confirmed SARS-CoV-2 infection or an uninfected control (not recorded which). The material sequenced was whole blood, taken at baseline. The chain joins TRBV5-1 to TRBJ2-3, with D hard to call. CDR3 bases: TGCGCCAGCAGCTACTATACAGCTAGCACAGATACGCAGTATTTT. This gives the protein CASSYYTASTDTQYF.